The 30 T cell receptor beta chains below come from one sample, sequenced in a study of breast tumors, draining lymph nodes, adjacent tissues. The lymph nodes were axillary draining lymph nodes from breast cancer patients. MiXCR was run by TCRdb on the multiplex PCR reads, yielding one entry per CDR3 protein. The sample lists around 120,000 distinct CDR3 sequences, about 20% occurring once. The source material was axillary lymph node tissue. All receptors come from a female donor with breast cancer. Some clones in this sample may be carry-over from other donors' samples.

This clonotype was detected many times. V and J are TRBV4-2 and TRBJ2-7; D not resolved. V was clipped by 0 bases and J by 5 bases, with 14 bases between them. CDR3 length: 15 residues. Germline CDR1 LGHNA, CDR2 YNFKEQ. The CDR3 region is CASSQDLASGDEQYF. CDR3 nucleotide sequence: TGTGCCAGCAGCCAAGATCTGGCGTCGGGTGACGAGCAGTACTTC.

The chain is built from TRBV20-1 and TRBJ2-1; D remains unclear. V lost 3 bases and J 0 bases, leaving 9 bases between the germline ends. Germline CDR1 is DFQATT and CDR2 is SNEGSKA (reference sequence). The CDR3 runs 14 residues. Here the CDR3 DNA reads TGCAGTGCTAGGGGCGGCTACTCCTACAATGAGCAGTTCTTC. It specifies CSARGGYSYNEQFF.

The sample holds many counts of this clonotype. The rearrangement links TRBV19 to TRBJ2-1; TRBD1 matches 7 bases. The CDR3 covers 16 residues. Germline-derived CDR1 and CDR2 are LNHDA and SQIVND (reference sequence). The ends lost 4 bases at V and 9 bases at J; junction bases unmatched: 15. The CDR3: CASSTDTTGSPGEQFF. CDR3 sequence (DNA): TGTGCCAGTAGTACTGACACGACAGGGAGTCCGGGTGAGCAGTTCTTC.

This clonotype was found many times. The chain employs TRBV5-1 and TRBJ2-2; D not resolved. Germline assignment: CDR1 SGHRS and CDR2 YFSETQ. V was cut by 0 bases and J by 7 bases, with 16 bases left in between. This CDR3 is built from 16 residues. CDR3 in DNA: TGCGCCAGCAGCTTGGCCGGACGTAGAGCACTCGGGGAGCTGTTTTTT. The encoded protein is CASSLAGRRALGELFF.

As for this clonotype: One base away lies a much larger clone, so this may be a sequencing read error. The V and J genes are TRBV6-6 and TRBJ1-2, with 9 bases fitting TRBD1. The CDR3 runs to 18 residues. Germline assignment: CDR1 MNHNY and CDR2 SVGAGI (reference sequence). V was clipped by 8 bases and J by 4 bases; unmatched bases: 20. CDR3 DNA sequence: TGTGCCAGCGGCCCCGGGACAGGGAGAGGACCCGGTGGCTATGGCTACACCTTC. Amino acid sequence: CASGPGTGRGPGGYGYTF.

This clonotype appeared many times. The chain uses TRBV19 and TRBJ2-7, with D perhaps matching TRBD1 (6 bases). CDR1 and CDR2 from the germline V gene are LNHDA and SQIVND (reference sequence). V shed 4 bases and J shed 3 bases, with 13 bases lying between them. The CDR3 length is 14 residues. CDR3 in amino acids: CASSTPDRIYEQYF. In nucleotides, the CDR3 is TGTGCCAGTAGTACCCCGGACAGAATCTACGAGCAGTACTTC.

This clonotype occurred many times. V gene TRBV5-1 combines with J gene TRBJ2-1, with TRBD1 matching over 7 bases. Trimming removed 5 bases from V and 5 bases from J; junction bases left unmatched: 10. CDR1 and CDR2 from the germline V gene are SGHRS and YFSETQ. The CDR3 totals 15 residues. CDR3 sequence: CASRLTGMMDNEQFF. CDR3 nucleotide sequence: TGCGCCAGCAGGTTGACAGGGATGATGGACAATGAGCAGTTCTTC.

This clonotype was seen at least ten times. V usage is TRBV2 and J usage is TRBJ1-5; no clear D. The germline V and J ends were trimmed by 6 bases and 1 base, with 7 bases remaining between them. The CDR3 contains 13 residues. From germline, CDR1 is SNHLY and CDR2 FYNNEI. CDR3 residues: CASRKDSNQPQHF. CDR3 DNA sequence: TGTGCCAGCAGAAAGGACAGCAATCAGCCCCAGCATTTT.

This clonotype has at least ten counts. The chain employs TRBV25-1 and TRBJ1-6; D is unresolved. CDR1 is MGHDK and CDR2 is SYGVNS in the germline V gene. CDR3 size: 13 residues. The V end lost 6 bases, the J end lost 9 bases, and 12 bases lay between the germline ends. CDR3 residues: CASSVYGGSPLHF. CDR3 sequence (DNA): TGTGCCAGCAGCGTTTACGGCGGTTCACCCCTCCACTTT.

The chain combines TRBV24-1 with TRBJ1-1; the match to TRBD1 covers 8 bases. The germline CDR1 and CDR2 sequences are KGHDR and SFDVKD. With V trimmed by 4 bases and J by 10 bases, 10 bases remained unmatched. The CDR3 has 14 amino acids. The CDR3 is CATSEIDRGYGAFF. The CDR3 DNA follows: TGTGCCACCAGTGAAATTGACAGGGGCTACGGAGCTTTCTTT.

The table lists this clonotype with many counts. The rearrangement links TRBV5-6 to TRBJ1-5; D is perhaps TRBD1 (5 bases). Germline values: CDR1 SGHDT, CDR2 YYEEEE. This CDR3 has 15 residues. V was pared by 4 bases and J by 0 bases, with 11 bases between. Here the CDR3 reads CASSGRGNSNQPQHF. The DNA of the CDR3 is TGTGCCAGCAGCGGCCGGGGGAATAGCAATCAGCCCCAGCATTTT.

This clonotype was observed a few times. This sequence joins TRBV6-1 and TRBJ1-5; the D is unclear. Germline CDR1 MNHNS, CDR2 SASEGT. The CDR3 length is 13 residues. The germline V and J ends were trimmed by 0 bases and 7 bases, with 7 bases remaining between them. In nucleotides, the CDR3 is TGTGCCAGCAGTGAAGCGATGGTACAGCCCCAGCATTTT. This sequence encodes CASSEAMVQPQHF.

J is TRBJ1-1 and V is TRBV25-1; D is unresolved. This CDR3 spans 12 amino acids. CDR1 and CDR2 (germline): MGHDK, SYGVNS. Deletions cut 6 bases from V and 3 bases from J, with 8 bases between. CDR3 coding DNA: TGTGCCAGCAGCTTATCCTACACTGAAGCTTTCTTT. Its translation is CASSLSYTEAFF.

The chain joins TRBV7-8 to TRBJ2-3, with unresolved D. Germline values: CDR1 SGHVS, CDR2 FQNEAQ. CDR3 length: 15 amino acids. Trimming removed 2 bases from V and 11 bases from J, with 20 bases in between. Here the CDR3 reads CASSLIQSSYNEQYF. CDR3 nucleotide sequence: TGTGCCAGCAGCTTAATCCAGAGCTCCTACAATGAGCAGTATTTT.

For this clonotype: This may be a read error, as it is one base from a much larger clone. The J gene is TRBJ2-5, the V gene TRBV5-1; D call uncertain. CDR1 SGHRS and CDR2 YFSETQ come from the germline V gene. The CDR3 contains 13 residues. Between the trimmed V and J ends, which lost 5 bases and 0 bases, there was a span of 8 bases. CDR3 in DNA: TGCGCCAGCAGGGGTGCGTACCAAGAGACCCAGTACTTC. Translated: CASRGAYQETQYF.

This clonotype has ten or more counts. The J gene is TRBJ1-6, the V gene TRBV7-3; 8 nucleotides line up with TRBD1. Unmatched junction bases numbered 9, after V lost 5 bases and J lost 9 bases. This CDR3 contains 15 residues. The germline V gene encodes CDR1 SGHTA and CDR2 FQGTGA. The CDR3 bases are TGTGCCAGCAGCCCTACAGGGGGATGGGGTTCACCCCTCCACTTT. Its protein product is CASSPTGGWGSPLHF.

Many counts were recorded for this clonotype. This chain connects TRBV29-1 to TRBJ1-2, with a weak D call TRBD1 (6 bases). Looked up from germline, CDR1 is SQVTM and CDR2 is ANQGSEA. This CDR3 has 14 residues. Trimming removed 3 bases at V and 8 bases at J, with 19 bases between. CDR3 bases: TGCAGCGTTGAGATCCAGGGGAGATTGGGAGGCTACACCTTC. It translates to CSVEIQGRLGGYTF.

This clonotype turned up a few times. CDR3 nucleotides: TGTGCCAGCAGCGATAGACTAGCGGGAGGCCCTTACCTCAACAATGAGCAGTTCTTC. Protein: CASSDRLAGGPYLNNEQFF. The J gene is TRBJ2-1, the V gene TRBV6-1, with 13 bases lining up with TRBD2. The CDR3 length is 19 residues. Germline V gene sequence: CDR1 MNHNS, CDR2 SASEGT. With V trimmed by 6 bases and J by 5 bases, 16 bases remained unmatched.

This clonotype occurred many times. This sequence joins TRBV12-3 or TRBV12-4 and TRBJ2-1; D is ambiguous. The CDR3 runs to 15 residues. Trimming cost V 3 bases and J 3 bases, with 12 bases left between them. CDR3 nucleotides: TGTGCCAGCAGTTTTAGGCAGGATATCTACAATGAGCAGTTCTTC. The encoded protein is CASSFRQDIYNEQFF.

Only one count was recorded for this clonotype. The genes are TRBV5-1 and TRBJ2-7, with 8 bases fitting TRBD2. CDR1 and CDR2 from the germline V gene are SGHRS and YFSETQ. Trimming at V came to 0 bases and at J to 3 bases, leaving 2 bases not matched to a gene. The CDR3 runs to 14 residues. The CDR3 region is CASSLVSGGYEQYF. CDR3 bases: TGCGCCAGCAGCTTGGTCAGCGGGGGCTACGAGCAGTACTTC.

For this clonotype: A much bigger clone sits one base away, suggesting this may be a read error. The chain combines TRBV29-1 with TRBJ2-2; D uncertain. CDR1 and CDR2 from the germline V gene are SQVTM and ANQGSEA. This CDR3 has 12 amino acids. The CDR3 DNA sequence: TGCAGCGTATACGCGAACACCAGGGAGCTGTTTTTT. Translated, it gives CSVYANTRELFF.

This clonotype turned up a few times. A much larger clone lies a single base off, so this may be a read error. CDR3 bases: TGTGCCAGCAGCCAAACTAGCGGGAGAGGAGGGCAGTACTTC. Protein product: CASSQTSGRGGQYF. The chain carries TRBV7-2 and TRBJ2-7; 11 nucleotides agree with TRBD2. The CDR3 runs 14 residues. The trim removed 5 bases at V and 9 bases at J, leaving 9 bases unmatched. Germline values: CDR1 SGHTA, CDR2 FQGNSA.

The V call is TRBV5-4, the J call TRBJ2-3; TRBD2 might be the D (6 bases). This CDR3 has 14 residues. V was trimmed by 6 bases and J by 1 base, leaving 12 bases between them. From germline, CDR1 is SGHNT and CDR2 YYREEE (reference sequence). In DNA form, the CDR3 reads TGTGCCAGCAACTCGGGACTCTGCACAGATACGCAGTATTTT. This gives the protein CASNSGLCTDTQYF.

This clonotype was observed many times. The chain has TRBV20-1 and TRBJ2-7, with D maybe TRBD1 (5 bases). The CDR3 extends over 14 amino acids. V was trimmed by 5 bases and J by 3 bases, leaving 17 bases between them. The germline CDR1 and CDR2 sequences are DFQATT and SNEGSKA (reference sequence). CDR3 in amino acids: CSAENRFSIYEQYF. CDR3 nucleotide sequence: TGCAGTGCTGAGAACAGGTTTTCGATCTACGAGCAGTACTTC.

This clonotype was detected many times. J is TRBJ1-5 and V is TRBV6-1; a possible D gene is TRBD1 (5 bases). The V end lost 7 bases, the J end lost 3 bases, and 13 bases lay between the germline ends. CDR1 MNHNS and CDR2 SASEGT come from the germline V gene. The CDR3 is 14 residues long. The CDR3 DNA reads as TGTGCCAGCATGGACATCATTCTCAATCAGCCCCAGCATTTT. Protein product: CASMDIILNQPQHF.

In this sample, this clonotype turned up many times. The CDR3 here is CASSLRLGAHGYTF. The CDR3 DNA reads as TGTGCCAGCAGCTTAAGGCTCGGGGCCCATGGCTACACCTTC. The chain is built from TRBV7-9 and TRBJ1-2; perhaps TRBD1 as D (5 bases). This CDR3 is built from 14 residues. Per the germline V gene, CDR1 is SEHNR and CDR2 is FQNEAQ (reference sequence). With 2 bases removed from V and 6 bases from J, the gap between germline ends came to 13 bases.

Turning to this clonotype: A much bigger clone sits one base away, suggesting this may be a read error. This chain joins TRBV28 and TRBJ1-2; maybe TRBD1 (5 bases). Looked up from germline, CDR1 is MDHEN and CDR2 is SYDVKM. The CDR3 length is 14 residues. The ends were cut back, 11 bases at V and 9 bases at J, with 25 bases in the middle. In DNA, the CDR3 is TGTGCCGGCTGCGCGGGCGGACACATCTACAGCTACACCTTC. Encoded protein: CAGCAGGHIYSYTF.

Notes on this clonotype: This may stem from a read error, because a much larger clone lies one nucleotide away. The chain has TRBV3-1 and TRBJ1-4, with 7 bases lining up with TRBD1. The CDR3 extends over 14 amino acids. Looked up from germline, CDR1 is LGHDT and CDR2 is YNNKEL (reference sequence). V gave up 3 bases and J gave up 12 bases; unmatched junction bases: 10. The CDR3, as DNA: TGTGCCAGCAGCCAGGACAGGCAGTCGGGGCAACTGTTTTTT. Translated: CASSQDRQSGQLFF.

This clonotype showed up many times. This CDR3 is CASSRTGYEQYF. The CDR3 DNA is TGTGCCAGCAGCCGTACAGGATACGAGCAGTACTTC. The genes are TRBV5-6 and TRBJ2-7; a weak D match, TRBD1 (5 bases). Germline lookup yields CDR1 SGHDT and CDR2 YYEEEE. The length of the CDR3 is 12 residues. V lost 4 bases and J 4 bases, leaving 9 bases between the germline ends.

The sample holds one count of this clonotype. One junction end disagrees with the germline gene, perhaps due to a read error. The CDR3 bases are TGTGCCAGCAGCTTAGAAGACAGGGTAAATTCACCCCCCCACTTT. It yields the protein CASSLEDRVNSPPHF. This chain links TRBV12-3 or TRBV12-4 with TRBJ1-6, with 7 bases fitting TRBD1. The CDR3 is 15 amino acids.